Given below is one TCR beta chain in context. The record originates from a study of T cell changes during pregnancy in multiple sclerosis. The protocol was immunoSEQ multiplex PCR, while the TCRdb copy is restricted to in-frame clones and leaves out a portion. The data contain over 55,000 clones, roughly 92% of them seen just once; the ten biggest clones take up less than 4.5%. Germline CDR1 is MNHEY and CDR2 is SVGAGI. The CDR3 loop spans 15 amino acids. The V segment lost 2 bases and the J segment 7 bases; nucleotides outside the gene matches: 6. This TCR was sampled from a female donor with multiple sclerosis, enrolled in a pregnancy study. The chain is built from TRBV6-5 and TRBJ2-2; 8 bases fit TRBD2. The sequencing here drew on CD8+ T cells from peripheral blood mononuclear cells, taken in the third trimester of pregnancy. Here the CDR3 DNA reads TGTGCCAGCAGTTACGAGCGGGAGTACATCGGGGAGCTGTTTTTT. Its translation: CASSYEREYIGELFF.